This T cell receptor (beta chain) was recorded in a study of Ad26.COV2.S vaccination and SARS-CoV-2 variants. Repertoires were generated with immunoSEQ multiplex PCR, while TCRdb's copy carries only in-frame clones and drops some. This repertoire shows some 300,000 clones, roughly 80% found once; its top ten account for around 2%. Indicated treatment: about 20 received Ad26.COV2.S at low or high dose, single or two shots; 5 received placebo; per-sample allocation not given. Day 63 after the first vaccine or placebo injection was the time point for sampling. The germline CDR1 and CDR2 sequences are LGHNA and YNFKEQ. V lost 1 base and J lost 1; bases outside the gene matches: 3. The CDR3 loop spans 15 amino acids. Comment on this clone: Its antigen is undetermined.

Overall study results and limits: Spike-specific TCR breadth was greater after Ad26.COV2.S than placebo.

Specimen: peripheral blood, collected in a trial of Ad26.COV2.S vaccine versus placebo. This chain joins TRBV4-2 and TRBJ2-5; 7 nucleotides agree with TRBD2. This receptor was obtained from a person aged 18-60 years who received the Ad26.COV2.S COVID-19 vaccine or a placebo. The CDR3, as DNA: TGTGCCAGCAGCCAAGCGGGGGGTCCCCAAGAGACCCAGTACTTC. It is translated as CASSQAGGPQETQYF.